Presented here are 15 T cell receptor beta chains from one specimen sequenced in a study of shared clonotypes between healthy human individuals (dated by TCRdb to about 2020). The library was produced with the immunoSEQ multiplex PCR assay. The table was pulled from immuneACCESS by TCRdb, which kept in-frame rearrangements only. Such tables lose some clones; where checked, under half of the loss comes from unresolved V genes, and the rest has no known cause. Present in this sample are a few million clones, roughly 92% of which were seen just once. The ten largest clones take up about 0.13% of the sample. The source material was naive CD4+ T cells sorted from blood. The cell subset or site label here, explained by the study, means: CD45RA+ positively selected. All receptors come from a man aged 18 to 30 in good health.

In regard to this clone: This CDR3 is also generated by other DNA sequences in the sample. The chain couples TRBV7-9 to TRBJ2-3; D not resolved. Germline CDR1 reads SEHNR; CDR2 reads FQNEAQ (reference sequence). CDR3 length: 11 residues. V dropped 3 bases and J dropped 5 bases, with 3 bases sitting between them. Here the CDR3 reads CASSFVDTQYF. The CDR3, as DNA: TGTGCCAGCAGCTTCGTAGATACGCAGTATTTT.

This clone showed up just once. This rearrangement joins TRBV5-1 to TRBJ1-2, with unresolved D. The CDR3 spans 16 residues. Germline V gene sequence: CDR1 SGHRS, CDR2 YFSETQ. V was trimmed by 0 bases and J by 3 bases, leaving 15 bases between them. CDR3 protein: CASSLGGPPEDYGYTF. CDR3 nucleotide sequence: TGCGCCAGCAGCTTGGGAGGGCCCCCAGAGGACTATGGCTACACCTTC.

The J gene is TRBJ1-4, the V gene TRBV6-6; 10 bases fit TRBD1. Germline values: CDR1 MNHNY, CDR2 SVGAGI (reference sequence). J was trimmed by 7 bases and V by 6 bases; bases with no gene match: 11. The CDR3 consists of 16 residues. CDR3 nucleotides: TGTGCCAGCAGAACATCCGGGACAGGGGTATCTGAAAAACTGTTTTTT. This sequence encodes CASRTSGTGVSEKLFF.

V and J are TRBV6-5 and TRBJ1-6, with D maybe TRBD1 (5 bases). Germline lookup yields CDR1 MNHEY and CDR2 SVGAGI. Trimming left V 0 bases short and J 13 bases short, with 10 bases between. The CDR3 covers 13 residues. The CDR3 bases are TGTGCCAGCAGTTACTCCAGGGAAGGGCCCCTCCACTTT. Encoded protein: CASSYSREGPLHF.

V is TRBV5-6 and J is TRBJ2-5; D call uncertain. From germline, CDR1 is SGHDT and CDR2 YYEEEE. The V end lost 3 bases, the J end lost 4 bases, and 13 bases lay between the germline ends. The CDR3 consists of 14 residues. For the CDR3, the DNA is TGTGCCAGCAGCTCCGTGGGCGCTGGAGAGACCCAGTACTTC. This codes for CASSSVGAGETQYF.

The chain combines TRBV6-1 with TRBJ2-3, with a possible D match to TRBD2 (7 bases). V was pared by 2 bases and J by 2 bases, with 11 bases between. This CDR3 has 15 amino acids. CDR1 is MNHNS, CDR2 SASEGT, per germline. The CDR3 protein is CASSESGGITDTQYF. CDR3 sequence (DNA): TGTGCCAGCAGTGAATCGGGGGGCATCACAGATACGCAGTATTTT.

V is TRBV11-3 and J is TRBJ2-7; D is undetermined. Germline lookup yields CDR1 SGHNT and CDR2 YENEEA. Trimming pared 0 bases from V and 0 bases from J, leaving 12 bases between. The CDR3 is made up of 16 amino acids. DNA of the CDR3: TGTGCCAGCAGCTTAGATGGCCTCTCGAGCTCCTACGAGCAGTACTTC. Residues: CASSLDGLSSSYEQYF.

The chain is built from TRBV7-2 and TRBJ1-3; D might be TRBD1 (5 bases). Germline V gene lookup returns CDR1 SGHTA and CDR2 FQGNSA. This CDR3 spans 15 amino acids. The V end lost 5 bases, the J end lost 0 bases, and 11 bases lay between the germline ends. CDR3 in amino acids: CASSPQTVSGNTIYF. The CDR3, as DNA: TGTGCCAGCAGCCCCCAGACAGTCTCTGGAAACACCATATATTTT. Complete variable domain (other parts from reference TRBV7-2 and TRBJ1-3): GAGVSQSPSNKVTEKGKDVELRCDPISGHTALYWYRQSLGQGLEFLIYFQGNSAPDKSGLPSDRFSAERTGGSVSTLTIQRTQQEDSAVYLCASSPQTVSGNTIYFGEGSWLTVV.

This CDR3 is CASSLFQATDTQYF. CDR3 DNA sequence: TGTGCCAGCAGCTTGTTCCAGGCGACAGATACGCAGTATTTT. This chain uses TRBV5-8 with TRBJ2-3, with D uncertain. Per germline, CDR1 SGHTS and CDR2 YDEGEE. V lost 1 base, J lost 3 bases, and 9 bases lay in between. This CDR3 is 14 amino acids long.

The chain uses TRBV15 and TRBJ2-7, with 7 bases lining up with TRBD2. This CDR3 has 17 residues. The V gene end was trimmed by 3 bases and the J gene end by 0 bases; junction bases not matched to a gene: 11. CDR1 and CDR2 (germline): LNHNV, YYDKDF (reference sequence). As DNA, the CDR3 is TGTGCCACCAGCAGGGGGGGGTTAGCGGATGACTCCTACGAGCAGTACTTC. This translates into CATSRGGLADDSYEQYF.

The gene calls are TRBV7-2 and TRBJ2-1, with 9 positions matching TRBD2. From germline, CDR1 is SGHTA and CDR2 FQGNSA. CDR3 length: 14 amino acids. V was clipped by 6 bases and J by 4 bases; unmatched bases: 4. The CDR3, as DNA: TGTGCCAGCAGGCGGGGGGGGGCGTACAATGAGCAGTTCTTC. Encoded protein: CASRRGGAYNEQFF.

The V call is TRBV4-1, the J call TRBJ2-1; perhaps TRBD2 as D (5 bases). Deletions cut 1 base from V and 7 bases from J, with 14 bases between. Germline V gives CDR1 MGHRA, CDR2 YSYEKL. The CDR3 loop spans 15 amino acids. CDR3 nucleotides: TGCGCCAGCAGCCAAGGAACTAGGAGAACGAATGAGCAGTTCTTC. This sequence encodes CASSQGTRRTNEQFF.

This chain's CDR3 is CASSQTEQSYNSPLHF. CDR3 nucleotides: TGCGCCAGCAGCCAGACAGAGCAGTCCTATAATTCACCCCTCCACTTT. The genes are TRBV5-1 and TRBJ1-6, with a weak D call TRBD1 (5 bases). V gave up 4 bases and J gave up 1 base, with 12 bases separating them. Germline CDR1 and CDR2: SGHRS and YFSETQ. The CDR3 is 16 amino acids.

The rearrangement links TRBV10-3 to TRBJ1-4; 7 bases align to TRBD1. J lost 0 bases, V lost 8 bases, and 6 bases had no gene match. The CDR3 extends over 15 amino acids. Germline V gene lookup returns CDR1 ENHRY and CDR2 SYGVKD. The CDR3 loop is CAIAQGSATNEKLFF. DNA for the CDR3: TGTGCCATCGCACAGGGGTCGGCAACTAATGAAAAACTGTTTTTT.

The rearrangement uses TRBV12-1 and TRBJ2-1; no check of the table's D call, TRBD2, against the DNA was made. TRBV12-1 is a recognized pseudogene. This CDR3 is built from 15 residues. The CDR3 DNA reads TGTGCCAGCAGCTTTGATGGCGGGCCTTACAATGAGCAGTTCTTC. Residues: CASSFDGGPYNEQFF.